Listed below are T cell receptor beta chains from one sample, sequenced in a study of blood T cell repertoires in COVID-19. The repertoire was sequenced with immunoSEQ multiplex PCR; TCRdb's copy has only in-frame clones and lacks some. Among approximately 310,000 clones listed, 75% to 90% were seen once. The sequenced material came from PBMCs or T cells enriched from blood (not recorded which). These receptors came from a man aged 60 to 69 who had recovered from COVID-19. CDR3s include the opening cysteine and the closing phenylalanine or tryptophan. D genes are given only for firm matches. Rows give clone size only sometimes, using once, few, many, or a class for an expanded clone.

-	13	-	TRBJ2-3	TRBV28	TGTGCCATTACAGGGTACCGACCAGATACGCAGTATTTT	CAITGYRPDTQYF
TRBD1	12	-	TRBJ1-2	TRBV2	TGTGCCAGCGGCCGGGACAGGGGGGGCTACACCTTC	CASGRDRGGYTF
-	11	-	TRBJ2-7	TRBV6-5	TGTGCCAGCAGTTACGGGAGTGAGCAGTACTTC	CASSYGSEQYF
-	14	-	TRBJ1-1	TRBV2	TGTGCCAGCAGTGCGCAGGGATTAAACACTGAAGCTTTCTTT	CASSAQGLNTEAFF
-	18	-	TRBJ1-2	TRBV23-1	TGCGCCAGCAGTCAATCTTTCCGAGGATATACCTTCAACTATGGCTACACCTTC	CASSQSFRGYTFNYGYTF
TRBD2	16	once	TRBJ2-2	TRBV6-5	TGTGCCAGCAGTTGGGAGGGCAGGATGAACACCGGGGAGCTGTTTTTT	CASSWEGRMNTGELFF
-	16	-	TRBJ1-2	TRBV6-5	TGTGCCAGCAGTTACCTCCAGGGGCAAAGTAACTATGGCTACACCTTC	CASSYLQGQSNYGYTF
-	16	-	TRBJ1-3	TRBV9	TGTGCCAGCAGCGTAGATTTGTCTAGCTCTGGAAACACCATATATTTT	CASSVDLSSSGNTIYF
-	12	-	TRBJ2-1	TRBV5-5	TGTGCCAGCAGCTTGGGCGTTGGTGAGCAGTTCTTC	CASSLGVGEQFF
-	13	-	TRBJ1-4	TRBV10-1	TGCGCCAGCAGCTTTACATTAAATGAAAAACTGTTTTTT	CASSFTLNEKLFF
-	16	-	TRBJ2-3	TRBV23-1	TGCGCCAGCAGTCCCAGGAGGTGGGGTCAGAGGGATACGCAGTATTTT	CASSPRRWGQRDTQYF
-	14	-	TRBJ2-4	TRBV9	TGTGCCAGCAGCGCCCCGTCTCCAGGGTCCATTCAGTACTTC	CASSAPSPGSIQYF
-	14	-	TRBJ1-2	TRBV4-3	TGCGCCAGCAGCCCGGGGGTGCAAGCCTATGGCTACACCTTC	CASSPGVQAYGYTF